Sequencing of this TCR beta chain was carried out in a study of beta chain features in type 1 diabetes. Overall study results and limits: Shortening of TCRB CDR3s, moderate but significant, appeared in all four CD4+ subsets of Type 1 diabetes patients. cDNA sequencing could over-represent cells with high TCR expression.

A note on this clone: Its antigen is still unknown.

As every portion of the isolated RNA was reverse transcribed, the sequencing read expressed TCRB transcripts. Only in-frame clones appear in the TCRdb table, and some are missing; sequencing was by immunoSEQ multiplex PCR. The data hold around 150,000 clones, with roughly 8% observed a single time. V was clipped by 5 bases and J by 7 bases, with 17 bases between them. CDR3 length equals 15 residues. Germline values: CDR1 SGHTA, CDR2 FQGNSA. V usage is TRBV7-2 and J usage is TRBJ2-2; D remains unclear. Material: central memory CD4+ T cells from blood. This TCR was recovered from a woman aged 18-30 years with type 1 diabetes. The CDR3 sequence: CASSLDGLSIGELFF. The CDR3 DNA follows: TGTGCCAGCAGCCTAGACGGTTTAAGTATCGGGGAGCTGTTTTTT.